The 2 T cell receptor beta chains below come from one sample, sequenced in a study of CD8 T cells in Susac syndrome. RNA in amounts of about 0.45 to 1 ug was reverse transcribed with random hexamers. TCRdb re-analysed the immunoSEQ multiplex PCR reads in MiXCR, keeping a single row per CDR3 protein. The sample shows about 200,000 distinct CDR3 sequences, nearly 97% of them seen only once. Sample: CD4+ T cells from PBMCs. The receptors come from a human donor with multiple sclerosis.

This chain links TRBV29-1 with TRBJ2-1; 7 bases match TRBD2. The CDR3 is 14 amino acids. Germline CDR1 SQVTM, CDR2 ANQGSEA. Unmatched junction bases numbered 4, after V lost 2 bases and J lost 3 bases. The CDR3 here is CSVEMLAGYNEQFF. Here the CDR3 DNA reads TGCAGCGTTGAAATGTTAGCGGGCTACAATGAGCAGTTCTTC.

This chain joins TRBV12-3 or TRBV12-4 and TRBJ2-1; a weak D match, TRBD2 (6 bases). The CDR3 consists of 18 residues. Trimming removed 2 bases at V and 1 base at J, with 18 bases between. The CDR3 DNA is TGTGCCAGCAGTTTAAGGGTGGGAGGACAACCGTCCTACAATGAGCAGTTCTTC. Amino acids: CASSLRVGGQPSYNEQFF.